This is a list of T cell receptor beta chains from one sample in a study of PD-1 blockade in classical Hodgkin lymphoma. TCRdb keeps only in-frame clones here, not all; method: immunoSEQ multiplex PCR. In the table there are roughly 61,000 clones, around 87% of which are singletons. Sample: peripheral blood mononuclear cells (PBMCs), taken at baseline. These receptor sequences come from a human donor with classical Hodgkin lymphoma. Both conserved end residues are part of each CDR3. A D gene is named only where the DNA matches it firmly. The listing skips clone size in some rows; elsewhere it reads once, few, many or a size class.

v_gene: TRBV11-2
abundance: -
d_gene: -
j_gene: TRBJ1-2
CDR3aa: CASSLTGTPNGYTF
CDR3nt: TGTGCCAGCAGCTTAACCGGGACCCCTAATGGCTACACCTTC

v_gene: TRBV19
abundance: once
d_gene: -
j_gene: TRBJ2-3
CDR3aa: CASMAASFSTDTQYF
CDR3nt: TGTGCCAGTATGGCGGCTAGCTTTAGCACAGATACGCAGTATTTT

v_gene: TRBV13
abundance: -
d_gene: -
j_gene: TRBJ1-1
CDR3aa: CASSFTWSSF
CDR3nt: TGTGCCAGCAGCTTTACCTGGTCCTCGTTT

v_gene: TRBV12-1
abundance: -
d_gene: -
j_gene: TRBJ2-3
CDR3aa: CASSFRTGNADTQYF
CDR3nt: TGTGCCAGCAGCTTTAGGACAGGCAACGCAGATACGCAGTATTTT

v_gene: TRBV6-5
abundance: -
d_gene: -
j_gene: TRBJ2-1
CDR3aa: CASSGSQGNEQFF
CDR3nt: TGTGCCAGCAGTGGATCCCAGGGTAATGAGCAGTTCTTC

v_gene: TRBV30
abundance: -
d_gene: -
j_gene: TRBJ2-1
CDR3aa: CAWKDRDEQFF
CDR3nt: TGTGCCTGGAAGGATCGGGATGAGCAGTTCTTC

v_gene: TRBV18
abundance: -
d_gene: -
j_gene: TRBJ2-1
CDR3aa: CASSPPAVPDEQFF
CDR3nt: TGTGCCAGCTCACCACCGGCAGTACCCGATGAGCAGTTCTTC

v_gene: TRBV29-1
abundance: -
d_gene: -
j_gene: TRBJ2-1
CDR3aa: CSVENSYNEQFF
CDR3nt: TGCAGCGTTGAGAATTCCTACAATGAGCAGTTCTTC

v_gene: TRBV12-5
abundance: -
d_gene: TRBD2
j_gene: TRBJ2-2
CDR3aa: CASGFLLTRGTSTGELFF
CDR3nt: TGTGCTAGTGGTTTCCTCCTTACCCGGGGGACTAGCACCGGGGAGCTGTTTTTT

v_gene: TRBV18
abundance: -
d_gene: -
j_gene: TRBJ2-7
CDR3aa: CASSPGSDIYEQYF
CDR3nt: TGTGCCAGCTCACCAGGTAGCGATATCTACGAGCAGTACTTC